One and the same sample provided the 18 T cell receptor beta chains below, sequenced in a study of T-cell memory formation after mild COVID-19. TCRdb fed the 5' RACE reads into MiXCR, producing one record per CDR3 protein. The data hold about 140,000 distinct CDR3 sequences, with 11% to 15% observed a single time. Sequenced material: PBMCs or a T cell subset sorted from them (not recorded which). The receptor set was obtained from an adult woman who had mild COVID-19 (a few samples of this study predate the infection). Cell type and time point are not known.

The CDR3 DNA is TGCGCCAGCAGCCAAGCGGTAACAACTACTGAAGCTTTCTTT. Translating gives CASSQAVTTTEAFF. The chain links TRBV4-1 to TRBJ1-1; no clear D gene. V lost 1 base and J 5 bases, leaving 11 bases between the germline ends. The CDR3 has 14 amino acids. From germline, CDR1 is MGHRA and CDR2 YSYEKL.

The genes are TRBV4-3 and TRBJ2-2; tentative D call: TRBD2 (6 bases). CDR1 LGHNA and CDR2 YSLEER come from the germline V gene. The V end lost 0 bases, the J end lost 4 bases, and 15 bases lay between the germline ends. The CDR3 is 17 residues long. CDR3 bases: TGCGCCAGCAGCCAAGATACCCCGTTGGGGGGCACCGGGGAGCTGTTTTTT. This translates into CASSQDTPLGGTGELFF.

This clonotype was seen ten or more times. The chain's CDR3 is CASSPTGNYGYTF. CDR3 in DNA: TGTGCCAGCAGCCCGACAGGGAACTATGGCTACACCTTC. This chain uses TRBV27 with TRBJ1-2, with TRBD1 matching 7 bases. Trimming took 6 bases from V and 2 from J; bases not matched to a gene: 3. There are 13 residues in the CDR3. Germline CDR1 reads MNHEY; CDR2 reads SMNVEV (reference sequence).

The V call is TRBV27, the J call TRBJ2-1; D unresolved. Between the trimmed V and J ends, which lost 5 bases and 8 bases, there was a span of 13 bases. CDR3 length: 13 residues. CDR1 and CDR2 from the germline V gene are MNHEY and SMNVEV (reference sequence). This CDR3 reads CASSPPGSHEQFF. The CDR3 DNA is TGTGCCAGCAGTCCTCCGGGCTCCCATGAGCAGTTCTTC.

The rearrangement joins TRBV6-6 to TRBJ2-7, with a weak D call TRBD1 (6 bases). Germline CDR1 MNHNY, CDR2 SVGAGI (reference sequence). The CDR3 runs to 13 residues. Deletions cut 1 base from V and 6 bases from J, with 10 bases between. CDR3 sequence reads: CASSYYRAGEQYV. The CDR3 DNA reads TGTGCCAGCAGTTACTACAGGGCGGGCGAGCAGTACGTC.

The CDR3 loop is CASSLSQNIQYF. CDR3 coding DNA: TGTGCCAGCAGCTTATCCCAAAACATTCAGTACTTC. J is TRBJ2-4 and V is TRBV13; D gene ambiguous. CDR3 length: 12 residues. Trimming left V 2 bases short and J 5 bases short, with 4 bases between. Germline lookup yields CDR1 PRHDT and CDR2 FYEKMQ (reference sequence).

The chain combines TRBV6-2 or TRBV6-3 with TRBJ2-2; D assignment may be TRBD1 or TRBD2 (5 bases each). Germline V gene data show CDR1 as MNHEY and CDR2 as SVGEGT. The V gene lost 5 bases and the J gene lost 2 bases, with 15 bases spanning the gap. This CDR3 comprises 16 residues. The CDR3 sequence is CASSQSRDHNTGELFF. CDR3 sequence (DNA): TGTGCCAGCAGTCAAAGTCGGGACCACAACACCGGGGAGCTGTTTTTT.

The chain carries TRBV7-8 and TRBJ1-1; possibly TRBD1 for D (5 bases). The CDR3 is 13 residues long. CDR1 is SGHVS, CDR2 FQNEAQ, per germline. V was shortened by 4 bases and J by 6 bases, with 12 bases between the two germline ends. The CDR3 reads CASSSGLGAEAFF. The CDR3 DNA is TGTGCCAGCAGCTCAGGGTTAGGCGCTGAAGCTTTCTTT. Drawing the rest from reference TRBV7-8 and TRBJ1-1, the complete variable domain is GAGVSQSPRYKVAKRGQDVALRCDPISGHVSLFWYQQALGQGPEFLTYFQNEAQLDKSGLPSDRFFAERPEGSVSTLKIQRTQQEDSAVYLCASSSGLGAEAFFGQGTRLTVV.

This clonotype has a handful of counts. The chain employs TRBV24-1 and TRBJ2-6; D remains unclear. V was trimmed by 6 bases and J by 2 bases, leaving 16 bases between them. CDR1 and CDR2 from the germline V gene are KGHDR and SFDVKD. The CDR3 is 17 amino acids. The DNA for the CDR3 is TGTGCCACCAGTCCCCAGCCCCTTTTTGCTGGGGCCAACGTCCTGACTTTC. It translates to CATSPQPLFAGANVLTF.

This sequence joins TRBV12-3 or TRBV12-4 and TRBJ2-5; a weak D match, TRBD1 (6 bases). The V gene lost 3 bases and the J gene lost 0 bases, with 8 bases spanning the gap. The CDR3 runs 14 residues. CDR3 amino acids: CASSFWGHQETQYF. CDR3 DNA: TGTGCCAGCAGTTTTTGGGGGCACCAAGAGACCCAGTACTTC.

This clonotype was counted only a few times. The chain employs TRBV7-7 and TRBJ2-7, with TRBD2 matching 9 bases. With 6 bases clipped from V and 0 bases from J, the junction kept 9 bases outside the gene matches. The CDR3 runs 16 residues. CDR1 is SSHAT, CDR2 FNYEAQ, per germline (reference sequence). CDR3 loop: CASREGGGGDSYEQYF. The DNA for the CDR3 is TGTGCCAGCAGGGAGGGAGGCGGGGGGGACTCCTACGAGCAGTACTTC.

This clonotype occurred many times. This chain connects TRBV5-5 to TRBJ2-1, with TRBD1 matching over 8 bases. Germline loops: CDR1 SGHKS, CDR2 YYEKEE (reference sequence). The CDR3 extends over 15 amino acids. The junction had 4 bases not matched to a gene; V was cut back by 1 base and J by 4 bases. The CDR3 reads CASSLPGQEYNEQFF. The CDR3 coding sequence is TGTGCCAGCAGCTTGCCGGGACAGGAATACAATGAGCAGTTCTTC.

The V call is TRBV7-6, the J call TRBJ2-7; possibly TRBD1 for D (6 bases). The CDR3 contains 13 residues. Deletions cut 6 bases from V and 6 bases from J, with 15 bases between. Per the germline V gene, CDR1 is SGHVS and CDR2 is FNYEAQ. The CDR3 here is CASRDKQGLEQYF. In DNA, the CDR3 is TGTGCCAGCAGAGATAAACAGGGTCTCGAGCAGTACTTC.

This chain uses TRBV5-1 with TRBJ2-5, with TRBD1 matching 10 bases. V gave up 0 bases and J gave up 2 bases; unmatched junction bases: 4. This CDR3 has 16 amino acids. Germline CDR1 reads SGHRS; CDR2 reads YFSETQ. The CDR3 spells CASSLVWDRGQETQYF. The DNA for the CDR3 is TGCGCCAGCAGCTTGGTCTGGGACAGGGGACAAGAGACCCAGTACTTC.

Only a few counts were recorded for this clonotype. The CDR3 DNA sequence: TGTGCCAGCAGCGCACGCCTGGCTCCAGGGCAGCCCCAGCATTTT. Its protein product is CASSARLAPGQPQHF. The chain employs TRBV7-6 and TRBJ1-5; D might be TRBD1 (5 bases). Germline V gene data show CDR1 as SGHVS and CDR2 as FNYEAQ. CDR3 length: 15 amino acids. Trimming stripped 5 bases from V and 7 bases from J, with 18 bases between.

This clonotype was seen a handful of times. This sequence joins TRBV5-1 and TRBJ2-7; 12 nucleotides match TRBD2. The V and J ends lost 2 bases and 2 bases, in that order; junction bases with no gene match: 5. Germline loops: CDR1 SGHRS, CDR2 YFSETQ. The CDR3 totals 16 residues. CDR3 bases: TGCGCCAGCAGCTTCTGGACTAGCGGGACTCCCTACGAGCAGTACTTC. It translates to CASSFWTSGTPYEQYF.

This clonotype showed up just a few times. The chain is built from TRBV4-3 and TRBJ2-2; no definite D call. This CDR3 comprises 15 residues. The germline CDR1 and CDR2 sequences are LGHNA and YSLEER. V was cut by 5 bases and J by 4 bases, with 14 bases left in between. CDR3 coding DNA: TGCGCCAGCAGCAAGAAGGAGCGAGTCACCGGGGAGCTGTTTTTT. As protein: CASSKKERVTGELFF.

CDR3 DNA sequence: TGTGCCAGCAGTTTACTCCCAGGACCAGGGCGCCCCGTCAGGGGGGCCAACGTCCTGACTTTC. Protein: CASSLLPGPGRPVRGANVLTF. V and J are TRBV6-5 and TRBJ2-6; D might be TRBD1 (5 bases). This CDR3 is 21 amino acids long. Germline V gene lookup returns CDR1 MNHEY and CDR2 SVGAGI. Trimming took off 4 bases at V and 4 bases at J, with 29 bases between the two ends.